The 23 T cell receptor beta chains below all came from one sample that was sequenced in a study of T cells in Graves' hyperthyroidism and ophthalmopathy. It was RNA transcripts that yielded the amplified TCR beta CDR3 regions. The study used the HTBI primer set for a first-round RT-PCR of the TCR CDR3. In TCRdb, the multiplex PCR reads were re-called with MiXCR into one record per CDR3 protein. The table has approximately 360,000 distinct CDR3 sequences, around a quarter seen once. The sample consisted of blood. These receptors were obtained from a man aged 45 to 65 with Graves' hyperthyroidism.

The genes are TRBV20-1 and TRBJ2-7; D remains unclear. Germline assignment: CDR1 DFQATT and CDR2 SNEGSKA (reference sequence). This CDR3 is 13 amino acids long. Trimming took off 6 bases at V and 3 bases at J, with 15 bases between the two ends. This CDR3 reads CSAGETLGYEQYF. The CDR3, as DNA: TGCAGTGCGGGCGAGACTCTTGGCTACGAGCAGTACTTC.

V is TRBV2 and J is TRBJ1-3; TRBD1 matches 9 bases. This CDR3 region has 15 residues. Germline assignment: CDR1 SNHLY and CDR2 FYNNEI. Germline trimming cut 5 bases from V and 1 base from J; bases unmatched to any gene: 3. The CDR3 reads CASSTDRGSGNTIYF. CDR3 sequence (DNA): TGTGCCAGCAGTACCGACAGGGGGTCTGGAAACACCATATATTTT.

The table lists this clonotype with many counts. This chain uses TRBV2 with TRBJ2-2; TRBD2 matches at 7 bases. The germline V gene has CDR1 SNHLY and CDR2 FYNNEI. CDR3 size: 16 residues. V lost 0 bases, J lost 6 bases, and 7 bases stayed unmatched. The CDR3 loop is CASSEAPQAGAGELFF. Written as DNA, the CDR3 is TGTGCCAGCAGTGAAGCGCCTCAGGCGGGGGCCGGGGAGCTGTTTTTT.

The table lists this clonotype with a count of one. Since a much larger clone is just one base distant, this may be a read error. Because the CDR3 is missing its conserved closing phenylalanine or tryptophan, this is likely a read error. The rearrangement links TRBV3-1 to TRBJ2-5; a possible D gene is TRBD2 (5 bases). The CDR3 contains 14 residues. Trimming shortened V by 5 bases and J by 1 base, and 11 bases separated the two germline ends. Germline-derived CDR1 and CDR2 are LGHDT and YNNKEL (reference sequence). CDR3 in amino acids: CASSSGGLQETQYS. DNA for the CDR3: TGTGCCAGCAGCTCCGGAGGACTCCAAGAGACCCAGTACTCC.

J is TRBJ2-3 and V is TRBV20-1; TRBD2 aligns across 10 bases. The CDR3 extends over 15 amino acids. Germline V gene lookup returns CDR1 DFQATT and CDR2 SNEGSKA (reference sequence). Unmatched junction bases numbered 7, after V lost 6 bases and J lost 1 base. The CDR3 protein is CSASTGTSGTDTQYF. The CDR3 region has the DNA TGCAGTGCCTCTACCGGGACTAGCGGCACAGATACGCAGTATTTT.

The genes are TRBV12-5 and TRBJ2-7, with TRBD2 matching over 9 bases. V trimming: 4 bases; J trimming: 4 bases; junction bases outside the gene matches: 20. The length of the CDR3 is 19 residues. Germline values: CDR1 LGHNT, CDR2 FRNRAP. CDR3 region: CASGSIIHSTGLACYEQYF. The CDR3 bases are TGTGCTAGTGGTTCGATTATCCACTCCACGGGACTAGCTTGTTACGAGCAGTACTTC.

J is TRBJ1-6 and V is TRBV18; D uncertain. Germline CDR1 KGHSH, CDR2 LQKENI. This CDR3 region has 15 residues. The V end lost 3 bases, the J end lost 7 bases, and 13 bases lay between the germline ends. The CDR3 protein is CASSPPMGPNSPLHF. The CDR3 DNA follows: TGTGCCAGCTCACCGCCCATGGGCCCGAATTCACCCCTCCACTTT.

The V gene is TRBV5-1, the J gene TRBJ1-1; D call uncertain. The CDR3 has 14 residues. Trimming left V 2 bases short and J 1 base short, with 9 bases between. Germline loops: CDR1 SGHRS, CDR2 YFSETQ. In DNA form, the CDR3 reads TGCGCCAGCAGCTTTAGAGGCCCGAACACTGAAGCTTTCTTT. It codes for CASSFRGPNTEAFF.

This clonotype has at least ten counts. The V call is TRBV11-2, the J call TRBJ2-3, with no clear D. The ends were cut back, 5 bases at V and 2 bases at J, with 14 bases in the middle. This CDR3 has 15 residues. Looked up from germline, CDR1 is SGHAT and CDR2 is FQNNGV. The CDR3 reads CASSPRQRNTDTQYF. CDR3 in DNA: TGTGCCAGCAGCCCGCGGCAGCGAAACACAGATACGCAGTATTTT.

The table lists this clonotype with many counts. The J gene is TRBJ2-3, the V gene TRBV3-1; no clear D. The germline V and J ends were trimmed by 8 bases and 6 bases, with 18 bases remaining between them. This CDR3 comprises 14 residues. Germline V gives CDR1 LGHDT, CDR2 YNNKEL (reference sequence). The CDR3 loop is CASRRSVEDDTQYF. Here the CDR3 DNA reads TGTGCCAGCCGGCGGAGCGTTGAGGACGATACGCAGTATTTT.

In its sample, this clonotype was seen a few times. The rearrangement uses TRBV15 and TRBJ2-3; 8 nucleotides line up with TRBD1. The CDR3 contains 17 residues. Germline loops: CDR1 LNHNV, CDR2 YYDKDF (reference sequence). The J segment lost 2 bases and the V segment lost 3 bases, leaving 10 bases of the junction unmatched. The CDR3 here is CATSRWIRQGNTDTQYF. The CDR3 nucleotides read TGTGCCACCAGCAGGTGGATCCGACAGGGGAACACAGATACGCAGTATTTT.

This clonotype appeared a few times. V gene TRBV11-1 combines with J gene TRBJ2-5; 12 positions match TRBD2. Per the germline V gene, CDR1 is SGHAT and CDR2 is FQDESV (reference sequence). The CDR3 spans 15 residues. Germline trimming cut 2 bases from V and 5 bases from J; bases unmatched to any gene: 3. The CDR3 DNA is TGTGCCAGCAGCTTACTAGCGGGAGGGAGTGAGACCCAGTACTTC. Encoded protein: CASSLLAGGSETQYF.

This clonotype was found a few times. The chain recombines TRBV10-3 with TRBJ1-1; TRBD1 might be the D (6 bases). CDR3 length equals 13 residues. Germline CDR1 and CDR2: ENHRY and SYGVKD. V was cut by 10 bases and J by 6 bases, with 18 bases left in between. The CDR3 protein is CATQGQGESEAFF. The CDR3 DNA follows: TGTGCCACCCAGGGGCAGGGTGAGTCTGAAGCTTTCTTT.

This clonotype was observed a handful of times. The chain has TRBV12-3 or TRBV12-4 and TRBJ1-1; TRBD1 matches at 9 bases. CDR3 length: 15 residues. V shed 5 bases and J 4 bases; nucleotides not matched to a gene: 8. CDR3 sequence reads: CASSRTGGSTTEAFF. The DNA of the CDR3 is TGTGCCAGCAGTCGTACAGGGGGCTCGACCACTGAAGCTTTCTTT.

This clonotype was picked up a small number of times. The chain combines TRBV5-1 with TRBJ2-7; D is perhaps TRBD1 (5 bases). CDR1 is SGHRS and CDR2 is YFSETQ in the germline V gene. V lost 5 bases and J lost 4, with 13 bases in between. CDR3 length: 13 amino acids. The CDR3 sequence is CASSSLGLYEQYF. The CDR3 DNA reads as TGCGCCAGCAGTTCTCTGGGGCTTTACGAGCAGTACTTC.

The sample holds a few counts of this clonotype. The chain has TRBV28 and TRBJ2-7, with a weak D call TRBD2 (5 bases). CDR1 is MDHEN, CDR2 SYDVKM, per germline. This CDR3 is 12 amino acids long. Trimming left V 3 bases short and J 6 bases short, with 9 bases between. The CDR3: CASSFLAGEQYF. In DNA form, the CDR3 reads TGTGCCAGCAGTTTTCTCGCGGGCGAGCAGTACTTC.

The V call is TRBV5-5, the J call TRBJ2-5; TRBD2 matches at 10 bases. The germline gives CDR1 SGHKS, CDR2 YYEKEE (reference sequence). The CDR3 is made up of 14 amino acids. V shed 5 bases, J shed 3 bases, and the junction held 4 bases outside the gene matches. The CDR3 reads CASSLAGGKETQYF. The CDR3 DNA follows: TGTGCCAGCAGTTTAGCGGGAGGAAAAGAGACCCAGTACTTC. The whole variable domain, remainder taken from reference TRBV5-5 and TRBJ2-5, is DAGVTQSPTHLIKTRGQQVTLRCSPISGHKSVSWYQQVLGQGPQFIFQYYEKEERGRGNFPDRFSARQFPNYSSELNVNALLLGDSALYLCASSLAGGKETQYFGPGTRLLVL.

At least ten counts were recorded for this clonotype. In DNA, the CDR3 is TGCAGTGCTTCCTCTGGAAGGGAGGATCACAATGAGCAGTTCTTC. This sequence encodes CSASSGREDHNEQFF. The chain couples TRBV20-1 to TRBJ2-1, with TRBD2 as a possible D gene (6 bases). The CDR3 totals 15 residues. V lost 5 bases, J lost 5 bases, and 19 bases lay in between. From germline, CDR1 is DFQATT and CDR2 SNEGSKA (reference sequence).

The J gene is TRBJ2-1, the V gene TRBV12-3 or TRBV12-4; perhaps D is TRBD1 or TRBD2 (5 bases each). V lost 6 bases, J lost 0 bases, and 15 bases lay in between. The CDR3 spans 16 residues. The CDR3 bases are TGTGCCAGCAGCCAGGCGAGGGGCAGCTCCTACAATGAGCAGTTCTTC. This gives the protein CASSQARGSSYNEQFF.

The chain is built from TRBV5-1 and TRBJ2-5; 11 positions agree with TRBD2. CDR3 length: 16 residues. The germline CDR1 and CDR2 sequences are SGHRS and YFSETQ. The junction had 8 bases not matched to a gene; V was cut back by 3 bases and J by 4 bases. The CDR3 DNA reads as TGCGCCAGCAGCTCCCGGACTAGCGGGCCGCGAGAGACCCAGTACTTC. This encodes CASSSRTSGPRETQYF.

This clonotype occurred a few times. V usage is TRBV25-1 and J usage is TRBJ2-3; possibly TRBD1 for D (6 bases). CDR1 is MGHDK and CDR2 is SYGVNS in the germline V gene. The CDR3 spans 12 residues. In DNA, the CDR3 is TGTGTAAGCGCAGGGGTTTCAGATACGCAGTATTTT. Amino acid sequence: CVSAGVSDTQYF. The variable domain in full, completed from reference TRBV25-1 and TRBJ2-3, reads EADIYQTPRYLVIGTGKKITLECSQTMGHDKMYWYQQDPGMELHLIHYSYGVNSTEKGDLSSESTVSRIRTEHFPLTLESARPSHTSQYLCVSAGVSDTQYFGPGTRLTVL.

The CDR3 coding sequence is TGTGCCAGCAGCGCCGGGAGCACAGATACGCAGTATTTT. It translates to CASSAGSTDTQYF. The chain has TRBV5-6 and TRBJ2-3; D not resolved. The CDR3 consists of 13 residues. Trimming took off 4 bases at V and 0 bases at J, with 6 bases between the two ends. Germline assignment: CDR1 SGHDT and CDR2 YYEEEE.

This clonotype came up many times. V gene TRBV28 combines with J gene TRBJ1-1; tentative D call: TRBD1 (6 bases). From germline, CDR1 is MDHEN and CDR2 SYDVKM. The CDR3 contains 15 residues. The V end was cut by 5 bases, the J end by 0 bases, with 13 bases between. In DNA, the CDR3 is TGTGCCAGCAGTAAATGGACAGACCTGAACACTGAAGCTTTCTTT. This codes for CASSKWTDLNTEAFF.